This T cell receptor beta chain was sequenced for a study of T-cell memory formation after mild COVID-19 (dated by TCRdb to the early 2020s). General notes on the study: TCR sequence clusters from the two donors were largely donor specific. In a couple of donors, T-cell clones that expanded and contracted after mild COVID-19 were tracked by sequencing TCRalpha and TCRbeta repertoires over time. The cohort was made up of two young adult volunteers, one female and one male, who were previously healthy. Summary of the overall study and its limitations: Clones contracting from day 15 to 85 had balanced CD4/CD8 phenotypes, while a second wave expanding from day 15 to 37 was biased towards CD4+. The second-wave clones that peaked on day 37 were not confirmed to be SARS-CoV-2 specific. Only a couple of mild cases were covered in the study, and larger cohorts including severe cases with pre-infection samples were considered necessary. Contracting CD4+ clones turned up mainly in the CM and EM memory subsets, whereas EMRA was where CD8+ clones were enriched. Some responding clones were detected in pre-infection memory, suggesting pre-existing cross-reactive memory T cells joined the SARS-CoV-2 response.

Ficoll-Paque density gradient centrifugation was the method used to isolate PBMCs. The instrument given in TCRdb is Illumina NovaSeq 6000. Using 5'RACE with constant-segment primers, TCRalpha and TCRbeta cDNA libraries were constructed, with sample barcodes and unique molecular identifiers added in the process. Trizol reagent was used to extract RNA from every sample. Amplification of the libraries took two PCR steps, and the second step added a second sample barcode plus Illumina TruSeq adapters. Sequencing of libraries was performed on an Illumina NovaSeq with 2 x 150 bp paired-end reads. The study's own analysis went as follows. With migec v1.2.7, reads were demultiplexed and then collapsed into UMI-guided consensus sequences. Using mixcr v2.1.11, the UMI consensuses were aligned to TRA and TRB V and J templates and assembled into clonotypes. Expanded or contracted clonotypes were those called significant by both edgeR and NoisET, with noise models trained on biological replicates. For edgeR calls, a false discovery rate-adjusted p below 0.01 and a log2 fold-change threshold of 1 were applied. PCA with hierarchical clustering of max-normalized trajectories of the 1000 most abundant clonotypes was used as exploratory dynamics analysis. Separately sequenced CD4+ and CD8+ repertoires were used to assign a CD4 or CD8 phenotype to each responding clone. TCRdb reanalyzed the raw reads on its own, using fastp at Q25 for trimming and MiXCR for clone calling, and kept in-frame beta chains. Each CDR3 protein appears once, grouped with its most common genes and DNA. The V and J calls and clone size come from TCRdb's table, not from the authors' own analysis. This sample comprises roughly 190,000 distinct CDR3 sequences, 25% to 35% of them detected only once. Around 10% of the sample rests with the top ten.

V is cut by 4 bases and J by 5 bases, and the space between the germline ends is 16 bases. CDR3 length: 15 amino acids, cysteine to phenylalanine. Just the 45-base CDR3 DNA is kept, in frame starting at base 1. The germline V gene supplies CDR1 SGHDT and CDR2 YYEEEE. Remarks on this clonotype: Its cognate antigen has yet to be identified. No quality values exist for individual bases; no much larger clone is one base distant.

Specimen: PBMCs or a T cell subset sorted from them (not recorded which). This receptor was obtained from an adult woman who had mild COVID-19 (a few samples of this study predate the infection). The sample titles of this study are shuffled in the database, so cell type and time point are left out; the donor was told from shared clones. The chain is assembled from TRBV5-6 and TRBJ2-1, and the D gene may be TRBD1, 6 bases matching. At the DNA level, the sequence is TGTGCCAGCAGCCCCAGACGGCAGGGGAACAATGAGCAGTTCTTC. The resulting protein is CASSPRRQGNNEQFF.